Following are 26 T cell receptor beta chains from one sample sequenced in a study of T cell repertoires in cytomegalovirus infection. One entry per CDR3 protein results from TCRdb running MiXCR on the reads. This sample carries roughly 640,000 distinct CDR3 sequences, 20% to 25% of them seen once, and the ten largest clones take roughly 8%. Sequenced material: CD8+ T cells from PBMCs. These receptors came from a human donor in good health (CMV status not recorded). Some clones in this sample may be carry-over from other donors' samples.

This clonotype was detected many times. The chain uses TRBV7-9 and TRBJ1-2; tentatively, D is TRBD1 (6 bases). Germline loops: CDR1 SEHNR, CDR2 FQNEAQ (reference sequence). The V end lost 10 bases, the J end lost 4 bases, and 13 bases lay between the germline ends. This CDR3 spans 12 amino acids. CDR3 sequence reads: CAIPDSGYGYTF. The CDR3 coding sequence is TGTGCCATCCCGGACAGCGGCTATGGCTACACCTTC.

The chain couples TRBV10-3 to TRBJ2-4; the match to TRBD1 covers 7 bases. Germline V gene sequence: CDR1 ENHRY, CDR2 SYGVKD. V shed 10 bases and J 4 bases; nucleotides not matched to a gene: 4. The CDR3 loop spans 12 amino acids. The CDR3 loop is CATQGEKNIQYF. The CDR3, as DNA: TGTGCCACGCAGGGGGAAAAAAACATTCAGTACTTC.

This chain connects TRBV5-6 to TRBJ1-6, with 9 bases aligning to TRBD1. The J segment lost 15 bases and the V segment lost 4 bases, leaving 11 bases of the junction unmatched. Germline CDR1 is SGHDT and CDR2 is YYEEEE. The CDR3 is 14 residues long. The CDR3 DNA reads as TGTGCCAGCAGCCGCGGGACAGGGCCCCTCAGCCTCCACTTT. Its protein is CASSRGTGPLSLHF.

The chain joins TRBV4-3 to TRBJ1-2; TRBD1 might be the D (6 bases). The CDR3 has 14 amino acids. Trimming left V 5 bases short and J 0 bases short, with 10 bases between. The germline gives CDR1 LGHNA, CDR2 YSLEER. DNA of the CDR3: TGCGCCAGCAGCAAGGACAGAACTAACTATGGCTACACCTTC. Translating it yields CASSKDRTNYGYTF.

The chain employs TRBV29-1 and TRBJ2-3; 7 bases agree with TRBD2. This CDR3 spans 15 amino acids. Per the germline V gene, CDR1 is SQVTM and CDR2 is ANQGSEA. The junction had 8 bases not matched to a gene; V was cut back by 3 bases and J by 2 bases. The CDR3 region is CSVEGGALPTDTQYF. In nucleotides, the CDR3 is TGCAGCGTTGAGGGAGGGGCCCTTCCCACAGATACGCAGTATTTT.

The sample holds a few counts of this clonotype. CDR3 region: CSVFPGTLSGYTF. Written as DNA, the CDR3 is TGCAGCGTTTTTCCAGGGACTTTATCTGGCTACACCTTC. This chain uses TRBV29-1 with TRBJ1-2; D may be TRBD1 (5 bases). Per germline, CDR1 SQVTM and CDR2 ANQGSEA. V was cut by 5 bases and J by 7 bases, with 17 bases left in between. This CDR3 contains 13 residues.

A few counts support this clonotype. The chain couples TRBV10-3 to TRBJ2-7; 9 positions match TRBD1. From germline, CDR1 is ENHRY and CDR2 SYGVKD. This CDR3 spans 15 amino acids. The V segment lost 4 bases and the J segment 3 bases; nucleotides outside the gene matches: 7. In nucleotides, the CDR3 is TGTGCCATCAGTGTGGGACAGGGAGGGATCTACGAGCAGTACGTC. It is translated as CAISVGQGGIYEQYV.

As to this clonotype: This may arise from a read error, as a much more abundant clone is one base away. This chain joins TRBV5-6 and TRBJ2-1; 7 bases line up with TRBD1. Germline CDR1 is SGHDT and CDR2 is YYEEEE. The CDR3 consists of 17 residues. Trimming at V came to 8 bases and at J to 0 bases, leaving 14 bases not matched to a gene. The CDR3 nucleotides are TGTGCCAGAAGCCCGGACAGGATCTTTAGCTCCTACAATGAGCAGTTCTTC. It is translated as CARSPDRIFSSYNEQFF.

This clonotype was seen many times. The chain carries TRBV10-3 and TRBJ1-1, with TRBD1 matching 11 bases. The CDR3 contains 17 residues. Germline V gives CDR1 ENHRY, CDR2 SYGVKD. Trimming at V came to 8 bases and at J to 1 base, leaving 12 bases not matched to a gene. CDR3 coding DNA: TGTGCCATCGGGATCATTAGGACAGGGGGCGCGAACACTGAAGCTTTCTTT. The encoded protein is CAIGIIRTGGANTEAFF.

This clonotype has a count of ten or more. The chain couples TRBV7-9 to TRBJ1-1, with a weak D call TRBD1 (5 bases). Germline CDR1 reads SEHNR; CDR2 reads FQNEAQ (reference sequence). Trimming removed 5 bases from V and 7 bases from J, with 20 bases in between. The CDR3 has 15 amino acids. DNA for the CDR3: TGTGCCAGCAGCCACGTCGGAACTGGGGGGATTGAAGCTTTCTTT. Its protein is CASSHVGTGGIEAFF. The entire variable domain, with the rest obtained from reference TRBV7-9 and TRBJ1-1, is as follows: DTGVSQNPRHKITKRGQNVTFRCDPISEHNRLYWYRQTLGQGPEFLTYFQNEAQLEKSRLLSDRFSAERPKGSFSTLEIQRTEQGDSAMYLCASSHVGTGGIEAFFGQGTRLTVV.

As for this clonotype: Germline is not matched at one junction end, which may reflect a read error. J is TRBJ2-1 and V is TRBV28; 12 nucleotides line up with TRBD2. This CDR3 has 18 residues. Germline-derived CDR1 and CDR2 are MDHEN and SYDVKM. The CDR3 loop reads CVSSLGLAGGSSYNEQFF. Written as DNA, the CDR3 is TGTGTCAGCAGCCTGGGGCTAGCGGGGGGGAGCTCCTACAATGAGCAGTTCTTC.

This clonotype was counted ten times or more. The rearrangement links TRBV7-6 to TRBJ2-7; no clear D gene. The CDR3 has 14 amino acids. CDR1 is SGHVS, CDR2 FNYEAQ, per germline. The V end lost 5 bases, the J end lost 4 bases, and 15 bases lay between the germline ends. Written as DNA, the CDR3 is TGTGCCAGCAGCGCCTTTGGGGATAGTTACGAGCAGTACGTC. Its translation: CASSAFGDSYEQYV.

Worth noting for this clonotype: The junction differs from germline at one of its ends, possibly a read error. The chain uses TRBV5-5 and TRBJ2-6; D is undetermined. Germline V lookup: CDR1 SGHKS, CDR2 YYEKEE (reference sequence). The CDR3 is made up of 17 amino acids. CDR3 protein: CASSFSQESSGVNVLTF. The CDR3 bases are TGTGCCAGCAGCTTTTCCCAGGAGAGCTCTGGGGTCAACGTCCTGACTTTC.

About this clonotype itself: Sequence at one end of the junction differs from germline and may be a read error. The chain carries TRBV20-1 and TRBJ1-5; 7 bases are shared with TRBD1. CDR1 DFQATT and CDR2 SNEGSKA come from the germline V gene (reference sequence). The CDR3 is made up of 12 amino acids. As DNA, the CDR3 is TGCAGTGCTTCAACAGGGGTTCAGCTCCAGCATTTT. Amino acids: CSASTGVQLQHF.

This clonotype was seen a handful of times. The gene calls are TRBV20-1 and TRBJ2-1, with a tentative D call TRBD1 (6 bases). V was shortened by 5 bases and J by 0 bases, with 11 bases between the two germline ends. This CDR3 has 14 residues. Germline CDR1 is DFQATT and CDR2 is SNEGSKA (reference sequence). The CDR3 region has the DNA TGCAGTGCTCCTACAGGGTTCTCCTACAATGAGCAGTTCTTC. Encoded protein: CSAPTGFSYNEQFF.

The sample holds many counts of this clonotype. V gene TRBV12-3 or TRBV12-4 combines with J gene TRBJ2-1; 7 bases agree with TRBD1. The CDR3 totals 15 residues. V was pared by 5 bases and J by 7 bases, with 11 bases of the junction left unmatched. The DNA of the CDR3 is TGTGCCAGCAGTACAACAGGGGAGTGGGGTAATGAGCAGTTCTTC. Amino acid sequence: CASSTTGEWGNEQFF.

The DNA for the CDR3 is TGCGCCAGCAGCCAAGTCCCGCAGATGAACACTGAAGCTTTCTTT. Its protein product is CASSQVPQMNTEAFF. This chain uses TRBV4-3 with TRBJ1-1; D not certain. V lost 1 base to trimming and J lost 0 bases, with 9 bases between them. CDR1 is LGHNA and CDR2 is YSLEER in the germline V gene. CDR3 size: 15 residues.

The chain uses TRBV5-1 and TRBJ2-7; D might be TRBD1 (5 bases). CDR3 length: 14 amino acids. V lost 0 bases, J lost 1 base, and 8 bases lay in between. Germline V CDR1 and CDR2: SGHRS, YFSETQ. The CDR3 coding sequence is TGCGCCAGCAGCTTGGAGTCAGGGTCCTACGAGCAGTACGTC. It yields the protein CASSLESGSYEQYV.

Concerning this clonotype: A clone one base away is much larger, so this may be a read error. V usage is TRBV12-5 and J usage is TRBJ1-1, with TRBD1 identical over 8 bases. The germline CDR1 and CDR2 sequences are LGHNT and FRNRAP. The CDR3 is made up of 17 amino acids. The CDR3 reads CAGGLLLLDRGNTEAFF. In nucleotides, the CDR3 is TGTGCTGGTGGTTTGCTCCTCCTCGACAGGGGGAACACTGAAGCTTTCTTT.

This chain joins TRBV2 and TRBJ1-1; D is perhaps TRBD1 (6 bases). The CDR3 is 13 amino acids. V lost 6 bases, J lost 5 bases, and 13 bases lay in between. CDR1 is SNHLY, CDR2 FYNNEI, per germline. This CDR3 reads CASRNTGLTEAFF. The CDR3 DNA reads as TGTGCCAGCAGGAACACAGGGTTGACTGAAGCTTTCTTT.

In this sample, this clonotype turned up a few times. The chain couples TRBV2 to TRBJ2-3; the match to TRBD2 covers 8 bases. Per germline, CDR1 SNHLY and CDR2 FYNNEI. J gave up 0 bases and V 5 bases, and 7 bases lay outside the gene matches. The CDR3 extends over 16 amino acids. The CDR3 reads CASSLRGGGSTDTQYF. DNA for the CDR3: TGTGCCAGCAGTTTACGTGGCGGGGGGAGCACAGATACGCAGTATTTT.

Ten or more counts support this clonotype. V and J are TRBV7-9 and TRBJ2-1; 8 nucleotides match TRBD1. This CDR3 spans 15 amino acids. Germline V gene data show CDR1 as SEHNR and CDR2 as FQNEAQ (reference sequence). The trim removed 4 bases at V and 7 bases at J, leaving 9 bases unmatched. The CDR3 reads CASSSPRDRKNEQFF. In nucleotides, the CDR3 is TGTGCCAGCAGCTCCCCACGGGACAGGAAAAATGAGCAGTTCTTC.

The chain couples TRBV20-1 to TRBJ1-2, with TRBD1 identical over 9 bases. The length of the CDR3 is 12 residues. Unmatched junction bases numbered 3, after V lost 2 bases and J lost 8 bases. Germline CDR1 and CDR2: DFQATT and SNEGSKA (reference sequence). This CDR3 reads CSARTGQGGYTF. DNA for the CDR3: TGCAGTGCTAGAACCGGACAGGGGGGCTACACCTTC.

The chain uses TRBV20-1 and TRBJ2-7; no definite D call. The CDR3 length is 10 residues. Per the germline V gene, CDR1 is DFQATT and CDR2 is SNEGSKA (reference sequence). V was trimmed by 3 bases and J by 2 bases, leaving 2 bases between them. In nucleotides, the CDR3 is TGCAGTGCTAGTCCCTACGAGCAGTACGTC. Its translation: CSASPYEQYV.

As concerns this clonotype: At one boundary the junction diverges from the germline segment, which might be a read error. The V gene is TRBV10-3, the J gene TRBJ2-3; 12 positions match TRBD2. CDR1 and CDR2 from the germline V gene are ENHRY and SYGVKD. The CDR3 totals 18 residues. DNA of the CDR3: TGTGCCATCAGGGAGTCGGGGACTAGCGGGCTGAACACAGATACGCAGTATTTT. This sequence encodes CAIRESGTSGLNTDTQYF.

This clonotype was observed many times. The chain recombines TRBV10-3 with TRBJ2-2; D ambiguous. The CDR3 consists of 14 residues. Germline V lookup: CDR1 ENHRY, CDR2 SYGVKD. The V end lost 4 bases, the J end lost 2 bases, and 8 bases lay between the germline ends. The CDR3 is CAISGEVNTGELFF. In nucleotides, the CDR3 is TGTGCCATCAGTGGTGAGGTAAACACCGGGGAGCTGTTTTTT.